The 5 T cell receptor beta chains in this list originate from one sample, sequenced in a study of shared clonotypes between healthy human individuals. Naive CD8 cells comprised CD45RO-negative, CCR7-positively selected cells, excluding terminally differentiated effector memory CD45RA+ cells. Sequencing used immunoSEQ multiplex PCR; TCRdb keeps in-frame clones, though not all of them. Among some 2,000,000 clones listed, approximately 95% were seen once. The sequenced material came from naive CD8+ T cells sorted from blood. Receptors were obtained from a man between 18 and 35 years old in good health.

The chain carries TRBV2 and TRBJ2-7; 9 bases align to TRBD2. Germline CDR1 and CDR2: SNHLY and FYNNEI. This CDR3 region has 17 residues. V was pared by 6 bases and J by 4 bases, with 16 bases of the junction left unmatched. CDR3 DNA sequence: TGTGCCAGCAGCCCGGTGACTAGCGGAACTGGAGGGTACGAGCAGTACTTC. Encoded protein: CASSPVTSGTGGYEQYF. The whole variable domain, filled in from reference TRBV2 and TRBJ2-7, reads EPEVTQTPSHQVTQMGQEVILRCVPISNHLYFYWYRQILGQKVEFLVSFYNNEISEKSEIFDDQFSVERPDGSNFTLKIRSTKLEDSAMYFCASSPVTSGTGGYEQYFGPGTRLTVT.

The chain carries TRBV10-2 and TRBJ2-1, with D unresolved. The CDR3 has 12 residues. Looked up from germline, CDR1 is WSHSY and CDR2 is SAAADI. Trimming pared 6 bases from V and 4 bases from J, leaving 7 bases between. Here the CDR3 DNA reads TGCGCCAGCAGGTGGTCTTACAATGAGCAGTTCTTC. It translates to CASRWSYNEQFF.

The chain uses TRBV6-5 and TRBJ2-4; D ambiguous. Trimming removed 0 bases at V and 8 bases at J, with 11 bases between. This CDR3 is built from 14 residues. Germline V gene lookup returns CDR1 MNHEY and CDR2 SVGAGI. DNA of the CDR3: TGTGCCAGCAGTTACTCCTCAGGAAGGGACATTCAGTACTTC. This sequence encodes CASSYSSGRDIQYF.

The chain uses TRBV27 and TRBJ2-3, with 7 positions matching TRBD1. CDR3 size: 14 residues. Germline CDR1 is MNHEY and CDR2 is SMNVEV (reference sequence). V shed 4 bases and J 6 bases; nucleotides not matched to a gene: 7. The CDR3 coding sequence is TGTGCCAGCAGTTATTCCCCCAGGGGGGATACGCAGTATTTT. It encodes CASSYSPRGDTQYF.

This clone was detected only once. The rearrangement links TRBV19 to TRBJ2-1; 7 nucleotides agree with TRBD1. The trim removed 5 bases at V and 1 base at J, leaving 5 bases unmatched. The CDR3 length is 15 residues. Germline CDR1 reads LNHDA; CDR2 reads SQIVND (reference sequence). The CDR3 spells CASSDRDRSYNEQFF. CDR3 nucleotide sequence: TGTGCCAGTAGTGACAGGGATAGGTCCTACAATGAGCAGTTCTTC. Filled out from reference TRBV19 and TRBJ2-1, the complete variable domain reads DGGITQSPKYLFRKEGQNVTLSCEQNLNHDAMYWYRQDPGQGLRLIYYSQIVNDFQKGDIAEGYSVSREKKESFPLTVTSAQKNPTAFYLCASSDRDRSYNEQFFGPGTRLTVL.